This record concerns one T cell receptor beta chain sequence. Antigen specificity is unknown. Vbeta (60) and Jbeta (13) primers were used in the PCR. Sequenced by immunoSEQ multiplex PCR; TCRdb stores in-frame clones only, minus some. The sample yields a few hundred thousand clones, 75% to 85% seen once. These data originate in a study of cytomegalovirus exposure and HLA in healthy donors. Study-level results: In an earlier analysis, about 90% or about 30%: the productive usage of most TCR beta V segments.

The germline gives CDR1 MNHEY, CDR2 SMNVEV (reference sequence). The CDR3 is 16 residues long. V was clipped by 0 bases and J by 0 bases, with 12 bases between them. The V call is TRBV27, the J call TRBJ2-7; no reliable D call. The sequenced sample consisted of PBMCs. The TCR originated in a girl between 2 and 10 years old in good health and CMV-seronegative. CDR3 region: CASSLSFRGDSYEQYF. The CDR3 DNA reads as TGTGCCAGCAGTTTATCGTTTAGAGGAGACTCCTACGAGCAGTACTTC.